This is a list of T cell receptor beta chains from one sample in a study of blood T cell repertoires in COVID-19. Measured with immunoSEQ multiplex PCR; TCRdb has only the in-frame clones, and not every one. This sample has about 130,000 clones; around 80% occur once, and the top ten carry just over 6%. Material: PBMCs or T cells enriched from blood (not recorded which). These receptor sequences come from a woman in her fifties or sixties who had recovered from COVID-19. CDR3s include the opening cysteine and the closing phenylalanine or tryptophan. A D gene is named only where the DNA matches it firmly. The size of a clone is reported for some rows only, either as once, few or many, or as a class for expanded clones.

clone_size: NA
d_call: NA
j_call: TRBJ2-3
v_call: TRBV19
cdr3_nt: TGTGCCAGTAGCTCGGCGGGCACAGATACGCAGTATTTT
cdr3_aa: CASSSAGTDTQYF

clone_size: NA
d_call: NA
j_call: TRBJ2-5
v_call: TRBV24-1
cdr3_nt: TGTGCCACCAGTGCCTCCAGATCACAAGAGACCCAGTACTTC
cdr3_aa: CATSASRSQETQYF

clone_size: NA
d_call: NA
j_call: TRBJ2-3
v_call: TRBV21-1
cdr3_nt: TGTGCCAGCAGCAAAGATGGAACTAGCGGGGACCATAGCACAGATACGCAGTATTTT
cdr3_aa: CASSKDGTSGDHSTDTQYF

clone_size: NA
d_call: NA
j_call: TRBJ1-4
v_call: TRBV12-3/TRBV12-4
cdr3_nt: TGTGCCAGCAACCACGGGGCTAATGAAAAACTGTTTTTT
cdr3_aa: CASNHGANEKLFF

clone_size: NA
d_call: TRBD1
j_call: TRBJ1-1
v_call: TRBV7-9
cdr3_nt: TGTGCCAGCAGGGCCGGGACAGGGGCCCTGAACACTGAAGCTTTCTTT
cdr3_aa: CASRAGTGALNTEAFF

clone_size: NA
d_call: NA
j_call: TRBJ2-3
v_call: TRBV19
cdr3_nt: TGTGCCACCTCCCCTGCCAGCGGGGATACGCAGTATTTT
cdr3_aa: CATSPASGDTQYF

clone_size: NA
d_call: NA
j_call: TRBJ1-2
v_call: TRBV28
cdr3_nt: TGTGCCAGCAACGCCAACATGTGGGAGGATGGCTACACCTTC
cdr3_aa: CASNANMWEDGYTF

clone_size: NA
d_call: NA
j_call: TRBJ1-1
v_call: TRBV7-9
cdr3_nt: TGTGCCAGCAGCCGGAAGTGGAGCACTGAAGCTTTCTTT
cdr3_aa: CASSRKWSTEAFF

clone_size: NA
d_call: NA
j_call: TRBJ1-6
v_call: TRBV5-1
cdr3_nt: TGCGCCAGCAGCTTGGGCAGTGCATCTTCACCCCTCCACTTT
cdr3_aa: CASSLGSASSPLHF

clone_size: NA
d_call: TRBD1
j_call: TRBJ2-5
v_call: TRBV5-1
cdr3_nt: TGCGCCAGCAGCCTGGGCGGGACAGGGCTTTCAGAGACCCAGTACTTC
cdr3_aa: CASSLGGTGLSETQYF

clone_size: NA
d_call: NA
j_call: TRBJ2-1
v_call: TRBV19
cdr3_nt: TGTGCCAGTAGTATCATCCCAGAGCTCTCGGGCAATGAGCAGTTCTTC
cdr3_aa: CASSIIPELSGNEQFF

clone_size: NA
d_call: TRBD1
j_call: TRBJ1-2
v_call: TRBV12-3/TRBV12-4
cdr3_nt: TGTGCCAGCAGGCAGGGGGCCGGAGGCTACACCTTC
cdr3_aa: CASRQGAGGYTF

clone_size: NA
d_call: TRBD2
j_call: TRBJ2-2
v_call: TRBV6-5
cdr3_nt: TGTGCCAGCAGTCCATTCGGGGGGGGCACCGGGGAGCTGTTTTTT
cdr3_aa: CASSPFGGGTGELFF

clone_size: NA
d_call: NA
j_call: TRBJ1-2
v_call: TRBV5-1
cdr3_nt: TGCGCCAGCAGCTTGGAACGGGGTTGGGCCTATGGCTACACCTTC
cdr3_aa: CASSLERGWAYGYTF

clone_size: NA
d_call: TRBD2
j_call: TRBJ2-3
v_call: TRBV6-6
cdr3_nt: TGTGCCAGCAGCTCCGGGGGGGCCGGCACAGATACGCAGTATTTT
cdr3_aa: CASSSGGAGTDTQYF

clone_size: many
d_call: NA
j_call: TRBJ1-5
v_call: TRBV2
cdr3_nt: TGTGCCAGCAGCCGGGACAACAATCAGCCCCAGCATTTT
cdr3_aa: CASSRDNNQPQHF